Below, 21 T cell receptor beta chains from the same sample are listed, as sequenced in a study of graft-versus-host responses after intestinal transplantation (dated by TCRdb to about 2021). The library relied on the immunoSEQ multiplex PCR assay. Entries here come from immuneACCESS through TCRdb and include only in-frame sequences with V and J called. Some clones fail to appear in such tables; in the studies checked, an unresolved V gene covers under half of the shortfall, and the cause of the remainder is unknown. For this sample the table gives around 20,000 clones, of which roughly half were detected only once. 0.88% of the sample rests with the top ten. Per the publication, the time point label means: cells obtained before transplantation from donor or recipient. The sequenced sample was alloreactive CD4+ T cells from a mixed lymphocyte reaction culture, obtained before intestinal transplant. The cell subset or site label, read with the paper, signifies: CFSE-low proliferating T cells sorted from roughly 6-day pre-transplant mixed lymphocyte reaction (GvH or HvG direction). The receptors were sampled from a human patient who received an intestinal transplant.

This clone was observed a few times. V and J are TRBV25-1 and TRBJ2-1; 11 bases align to TRBD2. CDR1 MGHDK and CDR2 SYGVNS come from the germline V gene. The J segment lost 10 bases and the V segment lost 1 base, leaving 6 bases of the junction unmatched. This CDR3 is built from 15 residues. In DNA, the CDR3 is TGTGCCAGCAGTGAATTCCTTAGCGGGGGGGAGGAGCAGTTCTTC. Translation: CASSEFLSGGEEQFF.

The V call is TRBV7-9, the J call TRBJ2-2; tentative D call: TRBD1 (5 bases). Germline CDR1 SEHNR, CDR2 FQNEAQ (reference sequence). V was pared by 6 bases and J by 0 bases, with 11 bases between. CDR3 length: 15 residues. The CDR3 coding sequence is TGTGCCAGCAGATTGGTACAGGCGAACACCGGGGAGCTGTTTTTT. Amino acid sequence: CASRLVQANTGELFF.

This clone is medium-sized by share. The rearrangement uses TRBV5-1 and TRBJ2-7; maybe TRBD1 (5 bases). The V gene lost 3 bases and the J gene lost 2 bases, with 15 bases spanning the gap. There are 15 residues in the CDR3. In germline, CDR1 is SGHRS, CDR2 YFSETQ. The CDR3 region has the DNA TGCGCCAGCAGCTCGAGACCGGACACGACCTACGAGCAGTACTTC. The encoded protein is CASSSRPDTTYEQYF.

The V and J genes are TRBV6-5 and TRBJ2-1; 7 bases are a match to TRBD1. V shed 4 bases, J shed 4 bases, and the junction held 7 bases outside the gene matches. This CDR3 has 15 residues. The germline gives CDR1 MNHEY, CDR2 SVGAGI. This CDR3 reads CASSSPGQLYNEQFF. The CDR3 bases are TGTGCCAGCAGTTCCCCGGGACAGTTATACAATGAGCAGTTCTTC.

This chain uses TRBV7-2 with TRBJ2-5; possibly TRBD2 for D (6 bases). Germline CDR1 SGHTA, CDR2 FQGNSA. Trimming shortened V by 1 base and J by 4 bases, and 13 bases separated the two germline ends. The CDR3 has 15 residues. This chain's CDR3 is CASSLVWWEAETQYF. For the CDR3, the DNA is TGTGCCAGCAGCTTAGTTTGGTGGGAGGCAGAGACCCAGTACTTC.

Only a few counts were recorded for this clone. The genes are TRBV9 and TRBJ1-3, with a tentative D call TRBD1 (5 bases). Germline V gene sequence: CDR1 SGDLS, CDR2 YYNGEE. This CDR3 comprises 17 residues. V was cut by 4 bases and J by 0 bases, with 17 bases left in between. CDR3 protein: CASSPQGRIFSGNTIYF. CDR3 DNA sequence: TGTGCCAGCAGCCCCCAGGGAAGGATTTTCTCTGGAAACACCATATATTTT.

The V and J genes are TRBV7-3 and TRBJ2-2, with 8 nucleotides matching TRBD2. The germline gives CDR1 SGHTA, CDR2 FQGTGA. The V gene end was trimmed by 0 bases and the J gene end by 3 bases; junction bases not matched to a gene: 0. CDR3 length: 15 amino acids. For the CDR3, the DNA is TGTGCCAGCAGCTTAACGGGACTAGACACCGGGGAGCTGTTTTTT. Its translation: CASSLTGLDTGELFF.

V usage is TRBV18 and J usage is TRBJ2-7, with 11 bases aligning to TRBD2. Trimming at V came to 3 bases and at J to 4 bases, leaving 5 bases not matched to a gene. The CDR3 has 15 amino acids. From germline, CDR1 is KGHSH and CDR2 LQKENI. This CDR3 is CASSPLAGGFYEQYF. For the CDR3, the DNA is TGTGCCAGCTCACCGCTAGCGGGGGGCTTTTACGAGCAGTACTTC.

The V call is TRBV6-5, the J call TRBJ1-5, with 7 bases identical to TRBD1. This CDR3 has 15 amino acids. CDR1 is MNHEY, CDR2 SVGAGI, per germline. V shed 7 bases, J shed 0 bases, and the junction held 6 bases outside the gene matches. This CDR3 is CASKVGGPSNQPQHF. DNA of the CDR3: TGTGCCAGCAAGGTAGGGGGCCCTAGCAATCAGCCCCAGCATTTT.

In the case of this clone: At one end, the junction sequence differs from germline, possibly due to a read error. The chain employs TRBV6-6 and TRBJ2-4; the D gene is possibly TRBD1 (6 bases). CDR1 and CDR2 (germline): MNHNY, SVGAGI (reference sequence). The CDR3 consists of 13 residues. CDR3 coding DNA: TGTGCCAGCAGTTACGGTGTACACGGGACACAGGTTTTC. This codes for CASSYGVHGTQVF.

This rearrangement joins TRBV5-4 to TRBJ1-1; D unresolved. V lost 9 bases, J lost 6 bases, and 15 bases lay in between. CDR1 is SGHNT, CDR2 YYREEE, per germline (reference sequence). The CDR3 spans 12 residues. The CDR3 loop reads CATQGGMAEAFF. The CDR3 DNA follows: TGTGCCACCCAAGGAGGGATGGCTGAAGCTTTCTTT.

The J gene is TRBJ2-1, the V gene TRBV5-1, with unresolved D. CDR1 and CDR2 (germline): SGHRS, YFSETQ. The CDR3 contains 14 residues. V dropped 3 bases and J dropped 5 bases, with 12 bases sitting between them. The CDR3, as DNA: TGCGCCAGCAGCTCCCTAGGCCCCCACAATGAGCAGTTCTTC. Translated, it gives CASSSLGPHNEQFF.

The V gene is TRBV6-5, the J gene TRBJ2-3, with 12 bases identical to TRBD2. Germline-derived CDR1 and CDR2 are MNHEY and SVGAGI. The length of the CDR3 is 15 residues. After removal of 7 bases from V and 7 bases from J, the junction contained 9 bases not matched to a gene. The CDR3 is CASKLLRTSGNTQYF. The CDR3 bases are TGTGCCAGCAAGTTACTTAGGACTAGCGGGAATACGCAGTATTTT.

The chain is built from TRBV7-8 and TRBJ1-2, with a weak D call TRBD1 (6 bases). Germline V lookup: CDR1 SGHVS, CDR2 FQNEAQ. Trimming left V 4 bases short and J 5 bases short, with 11 bases between. This CDR3 has 13 amino acids. The CDR3 region is CASSSPGHYGYTF. The CDR3 DNA follows: TGTGCCAGCAGCTCCCCGGGACATTATGGCTACACCTTC. Full variable domain (missing parts from reference TRBV7-8 and TRBJ1-2): GAGVSQSPRYKVAKRGQDVALRCDPISGHVSLFWYQQALGQGPEFLTYFQNEAQLDKSGLPSDRFFAERPEGSVSTLKIQRTQQEDSAVYLCASSSPGHYGYTFGSGTRLTVV.

V and J are TRBV5-1 and TRBJ2-3; 9 bases are shared with TRBD2. The CDR3 runs to 16 residues. Germline V gene sequence: CDR1 SGHRS, CDR2 YFSETQ. Trimming cost V 4 bases and J 3 bases; bases outside gene matches: 9. The CDR3 DNA reads TGCGCCAGCAGCACGTTCGCTAGCGGGGCAACAGATACGCAGTATTTT. This translates into CASSTFASGATDTQYF. Complete variable domain (other parts from reference TRBV5-1 and TRBJ2-3): KAGVTQTPRYLIKTRGQQVTLSCSPISGHRSVSWYQQTPGQGLQFLFEYFSETQRNKGNFPGRFSGRQFSNSRSEMNVSTLELGDSALYLCASSTFASGATDTQYFGPGTRLTVL.

There are a few counts of this clone. The chain joins TRBV5-1 to TRBJ1-2; TRBD1 might be the D (6 bases). This CDR3 is built from 23 residues. V lost 0 bases, J lost 4 bases, and 37 bases lay in between. The V gene's germline CDR1 is SGHRS and CDR2 YFSETQ. The CDR3 nucleotides are TGCGCCAGCAGCTTGGGTCAGGGGAGAGGGGGTAAGATAGGGCGCGAGACTGGCTATGGCTACACCTTC. Its translation is CASSLGQGRGGKIGRETGYGYTF.

The rearrangement uses TRBV7-9 and TRBJ1-1; D is undetermined. This CDR3 comprises 13 residues. V was pared by 1 base and J by 4 bases, with 7 bases between. Germline V gene lookup returns CDR1 SEHNR and CDR2 FQNEAQ (reference sequence). The CDR3 sequence is CASSLVEGTEAFF. The CDR3 DNA reads TGTGCCAGCAGCTTAGTTGAGGGCACTGAAGCTTTCTTT.

The chain carries TRBV6-6 and TRBJ1-6; unclear D gene. The CDR3 is 15 amino acids. The germline CDR1 and CDR2 sequences are MNHNY and SVGAGI (reference sequence). The V end lost 4 bases, the J end lost 9 bases, and 16 bases lay between the germline ends. The CDR3 here is CASSFLGSISSPLHF. The CDR3 DNA sequence: TGTGCCAGCAGTTTTCTGGGGAGTATAAGTTCACCCCTCCACTTT.

This clone has only a few counts. The chain uses TRBV6-6 and TRBJ2-3, with TRBD2 matching 9 bases. CDR3 length: 15 residues. Germline trimming cut 2 bases from V and 5 bases from J; bases unmatched to any gene: 5. CDR1 is MNHNY, CDR2 SVGAGI, per germline (reference sequence). CDR3 sequence reads: CASSYSGGRLDTQYF. The CDR3 nucleotides are TGTGCCAGCAGTTACAGCGGGGGGCGTTTAGATACGCAGTATTTT.

The chain is built from TRBV5-1 and TRBJ1-6; maybe TRBD1 (6 bases). Germline values: CDR1 SGHRS, CDR2 YFSETQ. Trimming removed 0 bases at V and 5 bases at J, with 12 bases between. This CDR3 has 16 residues. CDR3 nucleotide sequence: TGCGCCAGCAGCTTGGAGGCGGCAGGGGATAATTCACCCCTCCACTTT. Protein sequence: CASSLEAAGDNSPLHF.

The rearrangement joins TRBV7-2 to TRBJ1-2, with no clear D. Germline CDR1 and CDR2: SGHTA and FQGNSA. Trimming removed 3 bases from V and 8 bases from J, with 13 bases in between. The CDR3 covers 13 residues. The CDR3 DNA reads TGTGCCAGCAGCTTGTACGGTTCGGGGGGCTACACCTTC. Its protein is CASSLYGSGGYTF.